What follows describes a single T cell receptor beta chain. There is no known antigen for this receptor. Base qualities are missing; no much larger clone stands one base away. The data were taken from a study of T cells in Graves' hyperthyroidism and ophthalmopathy (dated by TCRdb to between 2019 and 2020). Background on the whole study: To identify TCR V-J signatures that set the groups apart, the researchers used a discovery cohort of 100 patients, made up of about 44 with Graves' ophthalmopathy and around 58 with stable Graves' hyperthyroidism. Prospective prediction of ophthalmopathy was tested in an independent validation cohort consisting of under 20 hyperthyroidism patients and some 16 patients who later progressed to ophthalmopathy. The 100 discovery patients were randomly split 7:3 into training and test sets. In addition, the study compared T-cell repertoires in thyroid tissue and in blood from about six Graves' hyperthyroidism patients. After blood sampling, hyperthyroidism patients were treated with methimazole at a starting dose of 30 mg daily, and ophthalmopathy patients were treated with high-dose intravenous methylprednisolone. According to the paper, TCR Vbeta CDR3 sequencing was carried out on some 130 peripheral blood samples, which came from fewer than 50 ophthalmopathy, under 85 hyperthyroidism and about 17 progressor patients. Beyond this particular receptor, the publication reports: Most expanded thyroid clonotypes (frequency above 0.001) were also found in blood, which suggests that blood repertoires may mirror thyroid immune responses. In validation, the model predicted progression to ophthalmopathy with 55% to 71% sensitivity and over 72% specificity, a median of about 6.7 months before onset. No statistical method was used to fix the sample size in advance, and group allocation was not hidden from the investigators. In cross-validation, a model built on a 13 V-J signature told ophthalmopathy apart from stable hyperthyroidism with just under 90% sensitivity and around 84% specificity, and in testing the same model reached 80%/75%.

The TCR beta CDR3 regions were amplified from the RNA transcripts. The first round of RT-PCR for the TCR CDR3 was performed with the HTBI primer set and the Qiagen OneStep RT-PCR kit. Libraries were constructed in a second round of multiplex PCR, after which size selection and purification were performed. Sequencing of the libraries was done on an Illumina HiSeq2000 using paired-end 100 bp reads. As for the authors' bioinformatics: SOAPnuke was used to process the raw data, removing reads that contained adapters or uncalled bases, had a mean Phred below 15, or lacked an exact match to the constant primer or identifier. COPE v1.2.5 was used to merge the high-quality paired reads, and each unique nucleotide sequence was defined as a clonotype. MiTCR v1.1 was used to align the clonotypes against IMGT TRBV, TRBD and TRBJ reference segments. The analysis was restricted to V-J combinations with a frequency above 0.0001, which together covered just over 99% of the repertoires. A TCS score was defined as the ratio of F50 (clonal expansion) to E x V (chaos), with BLOSUM62-based TCRdist applied between CDR3 peptides within each V-J. Welch's t-statistics and random forest reduced 450 to 600 V-J features to 13, which were used in a naive Bayes classifier (R e1071). The similarity between thyroid and blood repertoires was quantified using the Morisita-Horn index. TCRdb itself trimmed the public reads at Q25 with fastp, ran MiXCR and retained productive beta chains. Each record represents a unique CDR3 protein, reported with the most common genes and DNA among its rows. These V and J calls originate from TCRdb's pipeline instead of the authors' own analysis. The sample table shows 650,000 to 800,000 distinct CDR3 sequences, and 40% to 55% are seen once. Of the sample, more than 7% falls within the top ten clones.

Patients with uncontrolled infections, other autoimmune diseases, pregnancy or lactation were excluded. Diagnoses were based on clinical symptoms, serum thyroxine and TRAb, thyroid ultrasound and orbital computed tomography. Trizol reagent was used to extract total RNA, and RNA quality was then checked on an Agilent 2100 Bioanalyzer. V is clipped by 5 bases and J by 0 bases, and the sequence between their germline boundaries is 16 bases long. Including cysteine and phenylalanine, the CDR3 has 16 amino acids. Only the CDR3 region is kept as DNA, spanning 48 bases read in frame from base 1. The germline V gene encodes CDR1 SGHTA and CDR2 FQGTGA.

The sample was peripheral blood or thyroid tissue (not recorded which). The chain is encoded by TRBV7-3 joined to TRBJ1-1; no confident D gene assignment can be made. This clonotype originated in an adult man with Graves' disease, either hyperthyroidism or ophthalmopathy (not recorded which). The CDR3: CASSQGPLSMNTEAFF. The bases read TGTGCCAGCAGCCAAGGACCTTTATCCATGAACACTGAAGCTTTCTTT.